This is a list of T cell receptor beta chains from one sample in a study of a mutant IDH1 vaccine in newly diagnosed glioma. For these TCRs, the target antigens are not known. The protocol was immunoSEQ multiplex PCR, while the TCRdb copy is restricted to in-frame clones and leaves out a portion. The sample consists of around 78,000 clones, 90% to 95% of them appearing once. The sample was PBMCs, taken from a glioma patient whose treatment included an IDH1 peptide vaccine. The receptor source for this set is a woman aged 50 to 60 with glioma. The conserved cysteine and the conserved F or W are not part of the CDR3 here. The order of the fields is V gene, J gene, CDR3 protein.

>TRBV6-5|TRBJ2-1
ASSYSDGGGQF
>TRBV19|TRBJ1-4
ASSIDSRQVN
>TRBV6-5|TRBJ2-1
ASSLGTDSEQF
>TRBV14|TRBJ2-1
ASSQGYNEQF
>TRBV27|TRBJ2-7
ASSSAGGSAYEQY
>TRBV5-5|TRBJ2-3
ASSLVHTRRDTQY
>TRBV9|TRBJ2-1
ASSVGSYNEQF
>TRBV27|TRBJ1-1
ASNTLSKDTEAF
>TRBV28|TRBJ2-1
ASSLGRVEIGLSSYNEQF
>TRBV18|TRBJ2-3
ASSPYEGADTQY
>TRBV5-1|TRBJ1-4
ASSVQGLQNEKLF
>TRBV5-3|TRBJ1-5
ARRPGNGNQPQH
>TRBV28|TRBJ2-5
ASSLGTSGRRETQY
>TRBV27|TRBJ1-5
ASSGTGNQPQH
>TRBV5-1|TRBJ2-1
ASSQGWGGSSGTGEQF
>TRBV28|TRBJ2-3
ASSNRAYTQY
>TRBV29-1|TRBJ2-1
SVEDSLLSYNEQF